The clone carrying this TCR beta chain was seen a single time. In germline, CDR1 is SEHNR, CDR2 FQNEAQ (reference sequence). The CDR3 loop spans 15 amino acids. The V and J ends lost 2 bases and 6 bases respectively, with 16 bases between them. This sample is drawn from a study of PD-L1 blockade in urothelial cancer. In the study overall: Of around 31 patients, around 25 were males with bladder-origin urothelial cancer. Patients had undergone 0 to 3 prior chemotherapy regimens. The authors examined blood 3 weeks (second dose) and 6 weeks after treatment start.

The protocol was immunoSEQ multiplex PCR, while the TCRdb copy is restricted to in-frame clones and leaves out a portion. The sample comprises around 110,000 clones, approximately 90% of which are singletons, and approximately 1.7% rests with the top ten. This sample's time point: peripheral blood 6 weeks after treatment start. Each patient gave between 1 and 8 samples of peripheral blood mononuclear cells, which were collected pretreatment and during treatment. The TCR sequence derives from a man aged 55 to 70 with urothelial cancer. The chain is built from TRBV7-9 and TRBJ1-2, with D maybe TRBD1 (5 bases). Sequenced here: PBMCs, sampled around atezolizumab (anti-PD-L1) treatment. CDR3 residues: CASSLSRGTGDGYTF. CDR3 sequence (DNA): TGTGCCAGCAGCTTATCACGAGGCACGGGGGATGGCTACACCTTC.